What follows are 12 T cell receptor beta chains derived from one specimen sequenced in a study of blood T cell repertoires in COVID-19. Libraries were prepared by immunoSEQ multiplex PCR; TCRdb keeps only in-frame clonotypes and omits some of them. Among 93,000 or so clones listed, around 84% were seen once. Sequenced sample: peripheral blood. These receptors were taken from a human donor in a cohort sampled during active COVID-19.

The chain couples TRBV18 to TRBJ2-1; D is uncertain. The V end lost 3 bases, the J end lost 5 bases, and 14 bases lay between the germline ends. The CDR3 totals 15 residues. CDR1 is KGHSH and CDR2 is LQKENI in the germline V gene. The CDR3 protein is CASSPLGSTDNEQFF. The CDR3 DNA reads TGTGCCAGCTCACCTTTGGGCAGCACAGACAATGAGCAGTTCTTC.

V and J are TRBV19 and TRBJ1-2; D call uncertain. CDR3 length: 13 residues. Trimming pared 6 bases from V and 1 base from J, leaving 9 bases between. Germline values: CDR1 LNHDA, CDR2 SQIVND (reference sequence). CDR3 amino acids: CASSGGYNYGYTF. The CDR3 DNA follows: TGTGCCAGTAGCGGCGGCTATAACTATGGCTACACCTTC. The full variable domain, completed using reference TRBV19 and TRBJ1-2, is DGGITQSPKYLFRKEGQNVTLSCEQNLNHDAMYWYRQDPGQGLRLIYYSQIVNDFQKGDIAEGYSVSREKKESFPLTVTSAQKNPTAFYLCASSGGYNYGYTFGSGTRLTVV.

The chain combines TRBV5-1 with TRBJ1-2; the D gene is possibly TRBD1 (5 bases). V dropped 0 bases and J dropped 4 bases, with 7 bases sitting between them. CDR1 is SGHRS, CDR2 YFSETQ, per germline. The CDR3 runs 13 residues. The CDR3 spells CASSLDRLYGYTF. The CDR3 DNA reads as TGCGCCAGCAGCTTGGACAGGCTCTATGGCTACACCTTC.

The chain employs TRBV9 and TRBJ1-5; D ambiguous. V was trimmed by 0 bases and J by 6 bases, leaving 13 bases between them. The CDR3 is made up of 15 amino acids. Per germline, CDR1 SGDLS and CDR2 YYNGEE. CDR3 in DNA: TGTGCCAGCAGCGTAGACGGGGTTTTGGGTCAGCCCCAGCATTTT. It codes for CASSVDGVLGQPQHF. The full variable domain, in which reference TRBV9 and TRBJ1-5 provide the parts outside the CDR3, is DSGVTQTPKHLITATGQRVTLRCSPRSGDLSVYWYQQSLDQGLQFLIQYYNGEERAKGNILERFSAQQFPDLHSELNLSSLELGDSALYFCASSVDGVLGQPQHFGDGTRLSIL.

The chain has TRBV19 and TRBJ2-7; D not resolved. The CDR3 spans 16 residues. V was clipped by 3 bases and J by 2 bases, with 17 bases between them. From germline, CDR1 is LNHDA and CDR2 SQIVND (reference sequence). CDR3 DNA sequence: TGTGCCAGTAGTATGGTCAGGATGACAAGTACCTACGAGCAGTACTTC. Translating gives CASSMVRMTSTYEQYF.

The chain is built from TRBV11-3 and TRBJ1-6; D gene ambiguous. The germline V gene has CDR1 SGHNT and CDR2 YENEEA. V shed 0 bases and J shed 12 bases, with 15 bases lying between them. The CDR3 extends over 15 amino acids. CDR3 DNA: TGTGCCAGCAGCTTAGATACCGCGGCGGAAAGACCCCTCCACTTT. Its translation is CASSLDTAAERPLHF.

This clone has only a few counts. This sequence joins TRBV6-5 and TRBJ2-7; possibly TRBD1 for D (5 bases). This CDR3 spans 14 amino acids. Germline-derived CDR1 and CDR2 are MNHEY and SVGAGI. Between the trimmed V and J ends, which lost 10 bases and 6 bases, there was a span of 22 bases. This CDR3 is CATPTGRESSEQYF. CDR3 coding DNA: TGTGCCACCCCGACTGGCAGGGAATCGAGCGAGCAGTACTTC.

This chain uses TRBV6-9 with TRBJ1-4; perhaps TRBD1 as D (5 bases). Germline V gene sequence: CDR1 MNHGY, CDR2 SVAAGI. V was shortened by 11 bases and J by 16 bases, with 20 bases between the two germline ends. The CDR3 totals 11 residues. The CDR3 nucleotides are TGTGCCCCGAGGTGTGTGGCTACAGGGTTTTTT. Protein: CAPRCVATGFF.

The rearrangement joins TRBV19 to TRBJ1-1; no clear D gene. CDR1 LNHDA and CDR2 SQIVND come from the germline V gene (reference sequence). This CDR3 spans 11 amino acids. Trimming left V 4 bases short and J 11 bases short, with 11 bases between. CDR3: CASSRGVEAFF. The CDR3 coding sequence is TGTGCCAGTAGTAGGGGAGTTGAGGCTTTCTTT.

This sequence joins TRBV12-3 or TRBV12-4 and TRBJ2-7, with a possible D match to TRBD2 (6 bases). V lost 1 base, J lost 6 bases, and 7 bases lay in between. The CDR3 is 12 amino acids. CDR3 bases: TGTGCCAGCAGTTTAGTCGGGGGCGAGCAGTACTTC. It is translated as CASSLVGGEQYF.

The chain uses TRBV7-2 and TRBJ1-4; TRBD1 is a possible D gene (5 bases). The CDR3 totals 15 residues. Germline assignment: CDR1 SGHTA and CDR2 FQGNSA. Trimming took 2 bases from V and 10 from J, leaving 17 bases between them. The DNA for the CDR3 is TGTGCCAGCAGCTTAAGTTGGTCGTCGGGGGGAAAACTGTTTTTT. Translation gives CASSLSWSSGGKLFF. The full variable domain, rest sourced from reference TRBV7-2 and TRBJ1-4, is GAGVSQSPSNKVTEKGKDVELRCDPISGHTALYWYRQSLGQGLEFLIYFQGNSAPDKSGLPSDRFSAERTGGSVSTLTIQRTQQEDSAVYLCASSLSWSSGGKLFFGSGTQLSVL.

The chain carries TRBV6-5 and TRBJ2-7, with 8 bases matching TRBD1. The CDR3 spans 14 residues. The germline gives CDR1 MNHEY, CDR2 SVGAGI. V lost 5 bases to trimming and J lost 1 base; unmatched junction nucleotides: 4. CDR3 DNA: TGTGCCAGCAGTACTAGGACAGGGTCCTACGAGCAGTACTTC. Translating it yields CASSTRTGSYEQYF.